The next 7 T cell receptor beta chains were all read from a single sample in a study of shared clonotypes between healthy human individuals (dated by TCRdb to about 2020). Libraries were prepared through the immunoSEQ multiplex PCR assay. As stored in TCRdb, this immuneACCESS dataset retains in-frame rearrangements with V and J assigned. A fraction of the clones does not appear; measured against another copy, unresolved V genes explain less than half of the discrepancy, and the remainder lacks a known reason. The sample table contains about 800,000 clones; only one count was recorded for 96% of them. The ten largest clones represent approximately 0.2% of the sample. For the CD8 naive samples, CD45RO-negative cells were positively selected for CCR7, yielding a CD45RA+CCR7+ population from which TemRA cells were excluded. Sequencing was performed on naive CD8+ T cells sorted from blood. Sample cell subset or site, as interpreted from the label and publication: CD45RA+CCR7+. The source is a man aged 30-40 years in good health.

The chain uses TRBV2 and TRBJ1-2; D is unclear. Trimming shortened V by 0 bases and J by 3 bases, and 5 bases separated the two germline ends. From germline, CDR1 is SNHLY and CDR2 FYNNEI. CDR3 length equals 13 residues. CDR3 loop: CASSEAPDYGYTF. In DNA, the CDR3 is TGTGCCAGCAGTGAAGCGCCAGACTATGGCTACACCTTC.

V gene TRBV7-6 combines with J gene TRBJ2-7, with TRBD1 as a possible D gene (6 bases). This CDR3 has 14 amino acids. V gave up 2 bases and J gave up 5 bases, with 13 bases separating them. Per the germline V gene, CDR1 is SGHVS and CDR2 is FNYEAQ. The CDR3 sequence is CASSLYRVGDEQYF. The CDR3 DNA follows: TGTGCCAGCAGCTTATACAGGGTGGGCGACGAGCAGTACTTC.

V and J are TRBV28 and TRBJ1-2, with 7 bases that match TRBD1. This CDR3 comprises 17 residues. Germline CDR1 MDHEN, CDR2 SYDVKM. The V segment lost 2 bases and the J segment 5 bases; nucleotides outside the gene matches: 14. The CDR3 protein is CASSLVRGRDSPYGYTF. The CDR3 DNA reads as TGTGCCAGCAGTTTAGTTCGTGGGCGGGACAGCCCTTATGGCTACACCTTC.

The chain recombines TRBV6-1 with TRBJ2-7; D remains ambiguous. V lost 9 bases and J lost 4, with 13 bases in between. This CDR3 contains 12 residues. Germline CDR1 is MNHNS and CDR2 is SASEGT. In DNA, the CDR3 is TGTGCCAGTCGACAAGGGCTTTACGAGCAGTACTTC. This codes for CASRQGLYEQYF.

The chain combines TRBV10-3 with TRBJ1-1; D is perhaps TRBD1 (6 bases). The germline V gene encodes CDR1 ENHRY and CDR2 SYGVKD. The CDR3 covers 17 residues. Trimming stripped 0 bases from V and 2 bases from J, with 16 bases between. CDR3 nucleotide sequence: TGTGCCATCAGTGAGTCTCGTACACAGGGTAGTAACACTGAAGCTTTCTTT. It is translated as CAISESRTQGSNTEAFF.

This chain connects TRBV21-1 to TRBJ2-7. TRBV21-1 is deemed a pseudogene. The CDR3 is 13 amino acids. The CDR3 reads CASSKTLPSKQYF. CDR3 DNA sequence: TGTGCCAGCAGCAAAACCCTCCCTTCGAAACAGTACTTC.

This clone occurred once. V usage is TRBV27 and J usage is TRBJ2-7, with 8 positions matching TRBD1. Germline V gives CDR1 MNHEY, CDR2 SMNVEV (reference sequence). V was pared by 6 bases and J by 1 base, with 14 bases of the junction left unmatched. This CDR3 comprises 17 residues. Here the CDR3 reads CASSRSPDRVESYEQYF. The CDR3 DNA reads TGTGCCAGCAGCCGGAGCCCGGACAGGGTTGAATCCTACGAGCAGTACTTC.